Presented here are 21 T cell receptor beta chains from one specimen sequenced in a study of glioma-infiltrating T cells. Amplification of TCR alpha and beta CDR3 regions from RNA used iRepertoire nested multiplex PCR. MiXCR, applied by TCRdb to the multiplex PCR reads, yields one record per CDR3 protein. The table includes about 99,000 distinct CDR3 sequences, around 31% detected once. The sequenced sample was glioma tissue, nonneoplastic brain tissue, or PBMCs (not recorded which). These receptors came from a human donor with low-grade glioma or glioblastoma, undergoing nonglioma brain surgery, or in good health (not recorded which).

The table lists this clonotype with many counts. The V and J genes are TRBV27 and TRBJ1-5; 7 positions agree with TRBD1. Losses at the gene ends were 6 bases for V and 4 bases for J; bases not matched to a gene: 6. Germline V gene data show CDR1 as MNHEY and CDR2 as SMNVEV (reference sequence). CDR3 size: 14 residues. CDR3 sequence reads: CASRPDRPNQPQHF. CDR3 DNA sequence: TGTGCCAGCAGACCGGACAGGCCTAATCAGCCCCAGCATTTT.

The J gene is TRBJ2-5, the V gene TRBV5-5; D remains unclear. CDR1 and CDR2 (germline): SGHKS, YYEKEE (reference sequence). Trimming removed 3 bases from V and 7 bases from J, with 7 bases in between. The CDR3 runs 11 residues. The CDR3 DNA reads TGTGCCAGCAGCTGGCAATCGACCCAGTACTTC. This sequence encodes CASSWQSTQYF.

The chain links TRBV4-1 to TRBJ1-6; 8 bases are shared with TRBD1. Trimming removed 0 bases from V and 7 bases from J; junction bases left unmatched: 8. The CDR3 totals 17 residues. Germline assignment: CDR1 MGHRA and CDR2 YSYEKL. DNA of the CDR3: TGCGCCAGCAGCCAAGAGTGGACAGGGTTCTACAATTCACCCCTCCACTTT. Translating gives CASSQEWTGFYNSPLHF.

This clonotype was counted a few times. The chain is built from TRBV30 and TRBJ1-2, with TRBD1 matching over 8 bases. Germline V gene lookup returns CDR1 GTSNPN and CDR2 SVGIG (reference sequence). There are 13 residues in the CDR3. V gave up 8 bases and J gave up 8 bases; unmatched junction bases: 13. In DNA form, the CDR3 reads TGTGCCGGCCCCAGACAGGGGTTCAACGGCTACACCTTC. This translates into CAGPRQGFNGYTF.

V usage is TRBV4-2 and J usage is TRBJ2-5, with a tentative D call TRBD2 (5 bases). Germline values: CDR1 LGHNA, CDR2 YNFKEQ. Deletions cut 1 base from V and 9 bases from J, with 27 bases between. The CDR3 runs 18 residues. The CDR3, as DNA: TGTGCCAGCAGCCAAGTCCTGAGTGGAGCGGAGCGCCGCCTGGCCCAGTACTTC. Its translation is CASSQVLSGAERRLAQYF.

This clonotype was observed at least ten times. For the CDR3, the DNA is TGTGCCAGCAGTTTAAAGCCCCCCACAGGGGCTGGAAACACCATATATTTT. It yields the protein CASSLKPPTGAGNTIYF. V usage is TRBV27 and J usage is TRBJ1-3, with 7 bases lining up with TRBD1. Germline values: CDR1 MNHEY, CDR2 SMNVEV (reference sequence). V was clipped by 2 bases and J by 2 bases; unmatched bases: 9. This CDR3 has 17 amino acids.

The chain joins TRBV4-3 to TRBJ2-7, with a possible D match to TRBD2 (6 bases). Germline-derived CDR1 and CDR2 are LGHNA and YSLEER. The CDR3 contains 16 residues. V was pared by 0 bases and J by 4 bases, with 16 bases between. CDR3 residues: CASSQDQGLARYEQYF. CDR3 in DNA: TGCGCCAGCAGCCAAGATCAGGGTCTAGCGAGATACGAGCAGTACTTC.

This clonotype showed up just a few times. The genes are TRBV5-5 and TRBJ2-3; D is unclear. Trimming cost V 6 bases and J 3 bases, with 14 bases left between them. The CDR3 loop spans 14 amino acids. CDR1 is SGHKS and CDR2 is YYEKEE in the germline V gene (reference sequence). CDR3 protein: CASTRLGRTDTQYF. The CDR3 DNA reads as TGTGCCAGCACCCGGTTAGGGCGGACAGATACGCAGTATTTT.

This clonotype was observed a handful of times. The chain joins TRBV9 to TRBJ2-5; maybe TRBD1 (6 bases). CDR3 length: 13 residues. Trimming left V 4 bases short and J 4 bases short, with 11 bases between. Germline values: CDR1 SGDLS, CDR2 YYNGEE. CDR3: CASSPGHLETQYF. The DNA of the CDR3 is TGTGCCAGCAGCCCGGGACATTTAGAGACCCAGTACTTC.

This clonotype was counted at least ten times. The V gene is TRBV28, the J gene TRBJ2-7; D remains ambiguous. CDR1 is MDHEN and CDR2 is SYDVKM in the germline V gene. V shed 6 bases and J shed 0 bases, with 15 bases lying between them. CDR3 length: 15 amino acids. The DNA for the CDR3 is TGTGCCAGCAGATTGCCAGGCTTAGTCTCCTACGAGCAGTACTTC. It translates to CASRLPGLVSYEQYF.

The chain carries TRBV18 and TRBJ1-6, with a possible D match to TRBD1 (6 bases). Per the germline V gene, CDR1 is KGHSH and CDR2 is LQKENI. The CDR3 totals 15 residues. V gave up 6 bases and J gave up 2 bases, with 11 bases separating them. In DNA form, the CDR3 reads TGTGCCAGCTCTCCCCGGGACACCTATAATTCACCCCTCCACTTT. This encodes CASSPRDTYNSPLHF.

Regarding this clonotype: A much larger clone sits a single nucleotide away, making a read error possible. The chain carries TRBV4-2 and TRBJ1-2, with unresolved D. The CDR3 is 14 amino acids. Germline V gene sequence: CDR1 LGHNA, CDR2 YNFKEQ. The CDR3 DNA follows: TGTGCCAGCAGACAAGTGATGAGTAACTATGGCTACACCTTC. As protein: CASRQVMSNYGYTF.

The gene calls are TRBV20-1 and TRBJ2-1; no clear D gene. V shed 6 bases and J shed 8 bases, with 14 bases lying between them. The CDR3 length is 12 residues. Germline V gene lookup returns CDR1 DFQATT and CDR2 SNEGSKA (reference sequence). CDR3 amino acids: CSASSPQDEQFF. CDR3 DNA sequence: TGCAGTGCCAGCAGCCCCCAGGATGAGCAGTTCTTC.

Note on this clonotype: A read error is possible here, since a much larger clone lies one base away. V is TRBV7-2 and J is TRBJ1-5; D gene uncertain. The germline gives CDR1 SGHTA, CDR2 FQGNSA. The CDR3 contains 13 residues. The V gene lost 5 bases and the J gene lost 5 bases, with 10 bases spanning the gap. This CDR3 reads CASSGSRDQPQHF. The CDR3 bases are TGTGCCAGCAGCGGGAGTAGGGATCAGCCCCAGCATTTT.

The chain employs TRBV7-2 and TRBJ2-1; 11 positions match TRBD2. This CDR3 has 15 residues. Trimming removed 6 bases from V and 8 bases from J; junction bases left unmatched: 9. Germline CDR1 is SGHTA and CDR2 is FQGNSA. CDR3 loop: CASSRSGGALYEQFF. CDR3 sequence (DNA): TGTGCCAGCAGTCGTAGCGGGGGGGCTTTGTATGAGCAGTTCTTC.

Only one count was recorded for this clonotype. One junction end does not reproduce the germline sequence, and a read error may be involved. The chain employs TRBV11-1 and TRBJ1-1, with 9 bases matching TRBD1. Germline V CDR1 and CDR2: SGHAT, FQDESV (reference sequence). The CDR3 loop spans 15 amino acids. The DNA for the CDR3 is TGTGCCAGCAGCGACGACAGGGGGTTGAACACTGAAGCTTTGTTT. It specifies CASSDDRGLNTEALF.

This clonotype was counted a single time. The chain recombines TRBV2 with TRBJ1-1; unclear D gene. Germline loops: CDR1 SNHLY, CDR2 FYNNEI. The CDR3 is made up of 12 amino acids. Trimming cost V 3 bases and J 4 bases, with 6 bases left between them. The CDR3: CASSDSSTEAFF. CDR3 DNA: TGTGCCAGCAGTGACAGCAGCACTGAAGCTTTCTTT. Together with reference TRBV2 and TRBJ1-1, the CDR3 gives the full variable domain: EPEVTQTPSHQVTQMGQEVILRCVPISNHLYFYWYRQILGQKVEFLVSFYNNEISEKSEIFDDQFSVERPDGSNFTLKIRSTKLEDSAMYFCASSDSSTEAFFGQGTRLTVV.

This clonotype was found many times. The chain joins TRBV11-1 to TRBJ1-6; tentatively, D is TRBD1 (5 bases). CDR1 SGHAT and CDR2 FQDESV come from the germline V gene (reference sequence). Trimming stripped 3 bases from V and 9 bases from J, with 15 bases between. The CDR3 is 15 amino acids. The CDR3 sequence: CASSFGTVESSPLHF. The CDR3 DNA sequence: TGTGCCAGCAGCTTTGGGACTGTGGAAAGTTCACCCCTCCACTTT.

In its sample, this clonotype was seen a few times. V and J are TRBV11-2 and TRBJ2-1; the D gene could be TRBD1 or TRBD2 (5 bases each). Germline CDR1 reads SGHAT; CDR2 reads FQNNGV. V was pared by 4 bases and J by 12 bases, with 16 bases between. This CDR3 contains 13 residues. The CDR3 DNA is TGTGCCAGCAGCTCTCTGACTCCCGGGGCGCAGTTCTTC. Protein sequence: CASSSLTPGAQFF.

This clonotype has just a few counts. The chain's CDR3 is CASSPAGAQGAQYF. In nucleotides, the CDR3 is TGCGCCAGCAGCCCGGCGGGGGCCCAGGGGGCGCAGTATTTT. The J gene is TRBJ2-3, the V gene TRBV5-1; tentatively, D is TRBD1 or TRBD2 (7 bases each). Deletions cut 4 bases from V and 10 bases from J, with 19 bases between. This CDR3 region has 14 residues. CDR1 SGHRS and CDR2 YFSETQ come from the germline V gene.

Regarding this clonotype: Mismatch with germline at one junction end may stem from a read error. The chain uses TRBV5-4 and TRBJ1-2, with D possibly matching TRBD1 (6 bases). CDR3 length: 11 residues. Germline lookup yields CDR1 SGHNT and CDR2 YYREEE (reference sequence). DNA for the CDR3: TGTGCCAGCACTACAGGGATCGGCTGCACCTTC. Translated: CASTTGIGCTF.